Described below is a single T cell receptor beta chain sequence and its context. This clone's antigen is unknown. No quality values exist for individual bases; no much larger clone is one base distant. These data originate in a study of CD8 T cells in ankylosing spondylitis listed by TCRdb under 2017. Regarding the study in general: T cell receptor beta repertoires were profiled in healthy donors and ankylosing spondylitis patients so that disease-linked TCR variants could be found. Peripheral blood was sampled, and synovial fluid was also collected from ankylosing spondylitis patients. The full study cohort was made up of under 30 ankylosing spondylitis patients and 108 healthy donors. What the work shows at the level of the full study, not this receptor alone: A TCR beta motif made up of 7 to 9 highly homologous amino acid variants appeared to be characteristic of blood from ankylosing spondylitis patients. Some motif variants were previously reported in synovial fluid and blood of reactive arthritis patients, suggesting common disease-initiation mechanisms. In peripheral blood, the disease-linked clones were found at relatively low frequencies and had a CD8+ phenotype. According to the report, matched synovial fluid samples from ankylosing spondylitis patients were significantly enriched for the disease-linked clones.

From a lookup of the germline V gene, CDR1 and CDR2 are SQVTM and ANQGSEA. The junction shows trimming of 8 bases on V and 9 bases on J, plus 14 bases between the germline ends. Reading from cysteine to phenylalanine, the CDR3 counts 11 amino acids. Left in the record is the CDR3 DNA by itself, 33 bases read in frame from the first base. Sequencing used an Illumina HiSeq 2500. Quantitative 5'-RACE with molecular barcodes was the method used to prepare the TCR beta libraries. The authors' pipeline ran thus. To identify disease-linked TCR variants, a new computational method was used, one built on a probabilistic model of VDJ rearrangement. The raw public reads went through TCRdb reprocessing: fastp at Q25, MiXCR clone calling, in-frame beta chains kept. Rows with one shared CDR3 protein collapse into an entry with the most common genes and DNA. None of the V and J calls come from the authors' own analysis; TCRdb made them. The sample yields 100,000 to 150,000 distinct CDR3 sequences; about 15% were counted once. The leading ten clones occupy roughly a third of the sample.

The receptor chain draws on TRBV29-1 and TRBJ2-1, with an unclear D gene assignment. This receptor was taken from a male donor with ankylosing spondylitis. Sequencing was done on a sample of blood, either unsorted or a sorted T cell fraction (not recorded which). The CDR3: CSQQIDTEQFF. The base sequence is TGCAGCCAACAAATCGACACTGAGCAGTTCTTC.